Listed below are T cell receptor beta chains from one sample, sequenced in a study of blood T cell repertoires in COVID-19. Libraries were prepared by immunoSEQ multiplex PCR; TCRdb keeps only in-frame clonotypes and omits some of them. The sample holds 200,000 to 250,000 clones, roughly 79% seen once. The specimen sequenced was PBMCs or T cells enriched from blood (not recorded which). The receptors derive from a woman in her 50s with acute COVID-19. Both conserved end residues are part of each CDR3. The D gene is left open where the match is weak. The listing skips clone size in some rows; elsewhere it reads once, few, many or a size class.

J gene: TRBJ2-7; D gene: .; V gene: TRBV12-3/TRBV12-4; clone size: .; CDR3 protein: CASRPTGSGEQYF; CDR3 DNA: TGTGCCAGCAGACCCACAGGGTCGGGCGAGCAGTACTTC
J gene: TRBJ1-2; D gene: TRBD1; V gene: TRBV6-5; clone size: .; CDR3 protein: CASSFTDRVRGYTF; CDR3 DNA: TGTGCCAGCAGTTTCACGGACAGGGTTAGAGGCTACACCTTC
J gene: TRBJ2-7; D gene: .; V gene: TRBV6-2/TRBV6-3; clone size: .; CDR3 protein: CASSLTGSYEQYF; CDR3 DNA: TGTGCCAGCAGCCTAACAGGTTCCTACGAGCAGTACTTC
J gene: TRBJ2-6; D gene: .; V gene: TRBV5-6; clone size: .; CDR3 protein: CASSLVGVPEGANVLTF; CDR3 DNA: TGTGCCAGCAGCTTGGTTGGAGTCCCAGAAGGGGCCAACGTCCTGACTTTC
J gene: TRBJ2-1; D gene: TRBD1; V gene: TRBV3-1/TRBV3-2; clone size: .; CDR3 protein: CASSDFGQGRDEQFF; CDR3 DNA: TGTGCCAGCAGCGACTTCGGACAGGGGAGGGATGAGCAGTTCTTC
J gene: TRBJ1-5; D gene: TRBD1; V gene: TRBV15; clone size: .; CDR3 protein: CATSSRDSQNQPQHF; CDR3 DNA: TGTGCCACCAGCAGCCGGGACAGTCAAAATCAGCCCCAGCATTTT
J gene: TRBJ1-5; D gene: TRBD1; V gene: TRBV6-5; clone size: .; CDR3 protein: CASSTPGTVKPQHF; CDR3 DNA: TGTGCCAGCAGTACCCCCGGGACAGTAAAGCCCCAGCATTTT
J gene: TRBJ2-4; D gene: TRBD2; V gene: TRBV14; clone size: .; CDR3 protein: CASSQGGAGLAKNIQYF; CDR3 DNA: TGTGCCAGCAGCCAAGGGGGAGCGGGGTTAGCCAAAAACATTCAGTACTTC
J gene: TRBJ2-5; D gene: .; V gene: TRBV18; clone size: .; CDR3 protein: CASSDSIQETQYF; CDR3 DNA: TGTGCCAGCTCCGACAGTATTCAAGAGACCCAGTACTTC
J gene: TRBJ2-2; D gene: TRBD2; V gene: TRBV6-2/TRBV6-3; clone size: .; CDR3 protein: CASSRRGANTGELFF; CDR3 DNA: TGTGCCAGCAGTCGGCGGGGGGCGAACACCGGGGAGCTGTTTTTT
J gene: TRBJ2-2; D gene: .; V gene: TRBV19; clone size: .; CDR3 protein: CASSMAGQLTGELFF; CDR3 DNA: TGTGCCAGTAGTATGGCGGGACAGCTCACCGGGGAGCTGTTTTTT
J gene: TRBJ2-1; D gene: TRBD2; V gene: TRBV28; clone size: .; CDR3 protein: CASSRLILAGGPSEQFF; CDR3 DNA: TGTGCCAGCAGCCGTCTGATACTAGCGGGAGGGCCGAGTGAGCAGTTCTTC
J gene: TRBJ1-2; D gene: .; V gene: TRBV6-5; clone size: .; CDR3 protein: CASSRDKTDGYTF; CDR3 DNA: TGTGCCAGCAGTCGGGACAAAACGGATGGCTACACCTTC
J gene: TRBJ2-1; D gene: TRBD2; V gene: TRBV10-2; clone size: .; CDR3 protein: CASSEQAGGYNEQFF; CDR3 DNA: TGCGCCAGCAGTGAGCAAGCGGGGGGCTACAATGAGCAGTTCTTC
J gene: TRBJ2-5; D gene: TRBD2; V gene: TRBV29-1; clone size: .; CDR3 protein: CSVEGPSGKGRETQYF; CDR3 DNA: TGCAGCGTTGAAGGTCCTAGCGGGAAGGGACGAGAGACCCAGTACTTC
J gene: TRBJ2-1; D gene: .; V gene: TRBV7-2; clone size: once; CDR3 protein: CASSLGVAGALGDEQFF; CDR3 DNA: TGTGCCAGCAGCTTAGGAGTGGCAGGGGCCCTTGGGGATGAGCAGTTCTTC
J gene: TRBJ1-2; D gene: TRBD1; V gene: TRBV6-4; clone size: .; CDR3 protein: CASSDVGDRGGIICYGYTF; CDR3 DNA: TGTGCCAGCAGTGACGTTGGGGACAGGGGGGGGATTATCTGCTATGGCTACACCTTC
J gene: TRBJ2-5; D gene: TRBD1; V gene: TRBV7-2; clone size: .; CDR3 protein: CASRDRGGSEETQYF; CDR3 DNA: TGTGCCAGCAGGGACAGGGGAGGAAGCGAAGAGACCCAGTACTTC
J gene: TRBJ2-4; D gene: TRBD1; V gene: TRBV3-1/TRBV3-2; clone size: few; CDR3 protein: CASSQDWDSKNIQYF; CDR3 DNA: TGTGCCAGCAGCCAAGATTGGGACAGCAAAAACATTCAGTACTTC
J gene: TRBJ1-4; D gene: TRBD1; V gene: TRBV4-3; clone size: .; CDR3 protein: CASSPGGGVGEKLFF; CDR3 DNA: TGCGCCAGCAGCCCGGGAGGGGGCGTTGGGGAAAAACTGTTTTTT
J gene: TRBJ1-4; D gene: .; V gene: TRBV15; clone size: .; CDR3 protein: CATSREKGGNEKLFF; CDR3 DNA: TGTGCCACCAGCAGAGAAAAAGGGGGTAATGAAAAACTGTTTTTT
J gene: TRBJ2-7; D gene: .; V gene: TRBV4-2; clone size: .; CDR3 protein: CASSQDPGLSSGQYF; CDR3 DNA: TGTGCCAGCAGCCAGGACCCGGGACTGTCTAGTGGGCAGTACTTC
J gene: TRBJ1-1; D gene: TRBD1; V gene: TRBV2; clone size: .; CDR3 protein: CASSEAGQGEAFF; CDR3 DNA: TGTGCCAGCAGTGAAGCAGGACAGGGAGAAGCTTTCTTT
J gene: TRBJ1-1; D gene: .; V gene: TRBV6-5; clone size: .; CDR3 protein: CASNVVQDLEAFF; CDR3 DNA: TGTGCCAGCAATGTTGTACAGGACCTTGAAGCTTTCTTT
J gene: TRBJ2-5; D gene: .; V gene: TRBV7-2; clone size: .; CDR3 protein: CASSLQGLRETQYF; CDR3 DNA: TGTGCCAGCAGCTTACAGGGACTTCGAGAGACCCAGTACTTC
J gene: TRBJ2-3; D gene: .; V gene: TRBV29-1; clone size: .; CDR3 protein: CSVKGGTGTDTQYF; CDR3 DNA: TGCAGCGTCAAGGGAGGTACTGGCACAGATACGCAGTATTTT
J gene: TRBJ2-7; D gene: TRBD2; V gene: TRBV24-1; clone size: .; CDR3 protein: CATSGPGGTGEQYF; CDR3 DNA: TGTGCCACCAGTGGCCCGGGAGGGACGGGAGAGCAGTACTTC
J gene: TRBJ2-3; D gene: .; V gene: TRBV18; clone size: .; CDR3 protein: CASSPSLGHSDTQYF; CDR3 DNA: TGTGCCAGCTCACCGTCGCTGGGCCACTCAGATACGCAGTATTTT
J gene: TRBJ2-7; D gene: .; V gene: TRBV10-3; clone size: .; CDR3 protein: CAISEPGLYEQYF; CDR3 DNA: TGTGCCATCAGTGAACCGGGACTCTACGAGCAGTACTTC
J gene: TRBJ2-3; D gene: .; V gene: TRBV3-1/TRBV3-2; clone size: .; CDR3 protein: CASSRGGYSTDTQYF; CDR3 DNA: TGTGCCAGCAGCCGCGGCGGCTACAGCACAGATACGCAGTATTTT
J gene: TRBJ1-1; D gene: .; V gene: TRBV2; clone size: .; CDR3 protein: CASSPLMNTEAFF; CDR3 DNA: TGTGCCAGCAGCCCACTAATGAACACTGAAGCTTTCTTT
J gene: TRBJ2-3; D gene: TRBD1; V gene: TRBV29-1; clone size: once; CDR3 protein: CSVEVTGASDTQYF; CDR3 DNA: TGCAGCGTTGAAGTGACAGGGGCCTCAGATACGCAGTATTTT
J gene: TRBJ2-6; D gene: .; V gene: TRBV4-3; clone size: once; CDR3 protein: CASSLSSGANVLTF; CDR3 DNA: TGCGCCAGCAGCTTGAGCTCTGGGGCCAACGTCCTGACTTTC
J gene: TRBJ1-2; D gene: .; V gene: TRBV5-4; clone size: .; CDR3 protein: CASSPTPTYGYTF; CDR3 DNA: TGTGCCAGCAGCCCCACACCAACCTATGGCTACACCTTC
J gene: TRBJ2-2; D gene: TRBD2; V gene: TRBV7-9; clone size: .; CDR3 protein: CASSTRGLAYTGELFF; CDR3 DNA: TGTGCCAGCAGCACACGGGGACTAGCGTACACCGGGGAGCTGTTTTTT
J gene: TRBJ1-5; D gene: .; V gene: TRBV19; clone size: .; CDR3 protein: CASTLQGNQPQHF; CDR3 DNA: TGTGCCAGTACCTTACAGGGTAATCAGCCCCAGCATTTT
J gene: TRBJ2-1; D gene: TRBD2; V gene: TRBV6-6; clone size: .; CDR3 protein: CASSYGRGLAGDEQFF; CDR3 DNA: TGTGCCAGCAGTTATGGGAGAGGACTAGCGGGAGATGAGCAGTTCTTC
J gene: TRBJ1-2; D gene: .; V gene: TRBV1; clone size: .; CDR3 protein: CTSSQPRGNNYGYTF; CDR3 DNA: TGCACCAGCAGCCAACCCAGGGGTAACAACTATGGCTACACCTTC
J gene: TRBJ1-5; D gene: .; V gene: TRBV2; clone size: few; CDR3 protein: CASSTSGYSNQPQHF; CDR3 DNA: .
J gene: TRBJ1-5; D gene: .; V gene: TRBV19; clone size: .; CDR3 protein: CATAPTDSNQPQHF; CDR3 DNA: TGTGCCACGGCCCCCACAGATAGCAATCAGCCCCAGCATTTT